The entry that follows covers one T cell receptor (beta chain) sequence. Its matching antigen is unknown. The record originates from a study of CD8 T cells in ankylosing spondylitis. The germline CDR1 and CDR2 sequences are SGHAT and FQNNGV. Trimming removed 3 bases from V and 0 bases from J, with 12 bases in between. The CDR3 loop spans 16 amino acids. Quantitative 5'-RACE was performed with molecular barcodes, and it yielded the TCR beta libraries. A single record per CDR3 protein comes from TCRdb applying MiXCR to the 5' RACE reads. In the table there are 150,000 to 200,000 distinct CDR3 sequences, roughly 13% of which are singletons. Study findings and constraints: Typical of ankylosing spondylitis blood, it appeared, was a TCR beta motif of roughly eight highly homologous variants. Peripheral blood samples showed relatively rare disease-linked clones, and these clones were CD8+. According to the report, clones linked to the disease were significantly enriched in matched synovial fluid samples taken from ankylosing spondylitis patients.

Sequenced input: blood, either unsorted or a sorted T cell fraction (not recorded which). This TCR came from a female donor with ankylosing spondylitis or in good health (not recorded which). The chain has TRBV11-2 and TRBJ2-4; perhaps TRBD2 as D (5 bases). This CDR3 reads CASSFVATIAKNIQYF. In DNA form, the CDR3 reads TGTGCCAGCAGCTTTGTGGCGACTATAGCCAAAAACATTCAGTACTTC.